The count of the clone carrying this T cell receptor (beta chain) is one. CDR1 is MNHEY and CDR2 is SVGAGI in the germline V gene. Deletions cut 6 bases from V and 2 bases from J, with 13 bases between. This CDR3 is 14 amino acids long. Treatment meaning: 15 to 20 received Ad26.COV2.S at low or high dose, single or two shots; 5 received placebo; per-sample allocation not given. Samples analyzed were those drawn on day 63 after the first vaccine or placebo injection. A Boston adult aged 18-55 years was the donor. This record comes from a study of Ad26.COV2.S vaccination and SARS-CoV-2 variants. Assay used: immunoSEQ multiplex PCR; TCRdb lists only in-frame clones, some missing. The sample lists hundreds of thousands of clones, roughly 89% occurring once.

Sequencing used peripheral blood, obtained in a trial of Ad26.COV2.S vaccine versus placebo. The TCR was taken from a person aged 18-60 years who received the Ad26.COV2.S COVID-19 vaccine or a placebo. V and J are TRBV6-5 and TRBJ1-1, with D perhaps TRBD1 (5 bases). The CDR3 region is CASRVRGANTEAFF. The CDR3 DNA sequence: TGTGCCAGCAGGGTAAGAGGGGCAAACACTGAAGCTTTCTTT.